This T cell receptor beta chain stems from a study of control samples from healthy donors and cancer patients. This table comes from immunoSEQ multiplex PCR, and its TCRdb copy is limited to in-frame clones, with some not included. Among over 150,000 clones, just over 90% were seen once, and the ten largest hold about 1.4%. The V end was cut by 4 bases, the J end by 3 bases, with 6 bases between. The CDR3 sequence is 13 residues long. Germline V gives CDR1 LGHDT, CDR2 YNNKEL (reference sequence). The chain combines TRBV3-1 (or the pseudogene TRBV3-2) with TRBJ2-2; D is unclear. Sequencing used blood. The clonotype originates from a man under 40 in good health. The CDR3 sequence is CASSPFHTGELFF. CDR3 nucleotides: TGTGCCAGCAGCCCCTTCCACACCGGGGAGCTGTTTTTT.